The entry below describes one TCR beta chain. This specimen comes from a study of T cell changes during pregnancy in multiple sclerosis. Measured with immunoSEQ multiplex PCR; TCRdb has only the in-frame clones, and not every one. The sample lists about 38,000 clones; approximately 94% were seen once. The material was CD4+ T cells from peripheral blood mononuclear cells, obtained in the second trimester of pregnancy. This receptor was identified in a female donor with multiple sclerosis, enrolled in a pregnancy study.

DNA for the CDR3: TGTGCCAGCAGCTTAGGGGCATCCCTAAATGAAAAACTGTTTTTT. It codes for CASSLGASLNEKLFF. The rearrangement uses TRBV7-6 and TRBJ1-4; D not certain. With 1 base removed from V and 5 bases from J, the gap between germline ends came to 11 bases. This CDR3 has 15 amino acids. The V gene's germline CDR1 is SGHVS and CDR2 FNYEAQ.